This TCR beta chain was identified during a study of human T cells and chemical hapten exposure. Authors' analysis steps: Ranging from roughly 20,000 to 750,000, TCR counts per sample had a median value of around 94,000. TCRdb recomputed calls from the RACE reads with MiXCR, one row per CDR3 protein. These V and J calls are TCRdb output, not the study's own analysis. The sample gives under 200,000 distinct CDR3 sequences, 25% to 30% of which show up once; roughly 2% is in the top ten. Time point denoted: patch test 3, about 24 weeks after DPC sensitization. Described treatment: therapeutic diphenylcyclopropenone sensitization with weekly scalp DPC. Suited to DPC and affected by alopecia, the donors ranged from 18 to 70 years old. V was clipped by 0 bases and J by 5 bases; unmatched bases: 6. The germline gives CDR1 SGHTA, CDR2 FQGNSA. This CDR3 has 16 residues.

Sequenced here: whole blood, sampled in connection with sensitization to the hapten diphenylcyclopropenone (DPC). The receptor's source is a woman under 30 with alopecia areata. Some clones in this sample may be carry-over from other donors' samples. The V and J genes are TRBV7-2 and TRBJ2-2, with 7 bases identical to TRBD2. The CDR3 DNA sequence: TGTGCCAGCAGCTTAGCGAGCGGGGTCCCGACCGGGGAGCTGTTTTTT. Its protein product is CASSLASGVPTGELFF. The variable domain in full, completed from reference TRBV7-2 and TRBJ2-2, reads GAGVSQSPSNKVTEKGKDVELRCDPISGHTALYWYRQSLGQGLEFLIYFQGNSAPDKSGLPSDRFSAERTGGSVSTLTIQRTQQEDSAVYLCASSLASGVPTGELFFGEGSRLTVL.